A single sample gave rise to the 8 T cell receptor beta chains below, sequenced in a study of vaccination effects on CD4 cells after COVID-19 (dated by TCRdb to 2021 to 2024). After around 11 days of culture, CD4+ T cells were isolated with the EasySep CD4+ T cell isolation kit. Two doses of either the BNT162b2 or the mRNA-1273 mRNA SARS-CoV-2 vaccine were administered to participants. Which antigens these TCRs recognize remains unknown. The library relied on the immunoSEQ multiplex PCR assay. The source is immuneACCESS, and TCRdb retained only in-frame sequences with V and J called. Part of the clones is not carried over; for the studies checked, unresolved V genes explain less than half of this, and the remainder is unexplained. The sample contains 47,000 or so clones, around 70% of them found a single time. The ten top clones hold 7% of the sample. The input for sequencing was CD4+ T cells from PBMCs cultured without peptide, taken after COVID-19 vaccination. All receptors derive from a human donor who received a COVID-19 vaccine.

This clone appeared once. The chain couples TRBV11-2 to TRBJ2-7; no clear D gene. Looked up from germline, CDR1 is SGHAT and CDR2 is FQNNGV. Trimming removed 1 base at V and 1 base at J, with 8 bases between. The CDR3 sequence is 14 residues long. CDR3 sequence reads: CASSLVGRSYEQYF. The CDR3, as DNA: TGTGCCAGCAGCTTAGTCGGCAGATCCTACGAGCAGTACTTC.

The chain's CDR3 is CASSLITGKLFF. The DNA for the CDR3 is TGTGCCAGCAGCTTAATAACGGGAAAACTGTTTTTT. The chain combines TRBV11-2 with TRBJ1-4; no clear D. This CDR3 comprises 12 residues. With 2 bases removed from V and 10 bases from J, the gap between germline ends came to 8 bases. CDR1 and CDR2 from the germline V gene are SGHAT and FQNNGV.

The V and J genes are TRBV5-5 and TRBJ2-7; weak D call: TRBD1 (5 bases). CDR1 is SGHKS and CDR2 is YYEKEE in the germline V gene (reference sequence). The CDR3 extends over 15 amino acids. With 1 base removed from V and 5 bases from J, the gap between germline ends came to 16 bases. The CDR3 nucleotides read TGTGCCAGCAGCTTGCGTGGCTGGGAACAGGACGAGCAGTACTTC. Residues: CASSLRGWEQDEQYF.

The gene calls are TRBV5-1 and TRBJ2-3; TRBD2 matches at 9 bases. Germline lookup yields CDR1 SGHRS and CDR2 YFSETQ. The trim removed 6 bases at V and 1 base at J, leaving 12 bases unmatched. This CDR3 is built from 17 residues. Written as DNA, the CDR3 is TGCGCCAGCACCCCAGGGGACCAGCGGGGGGGCACAGATACGCAGTATTTT. Its protein product is CASTPGDQRGGTDTQYF.

The V gene is TRBV25-1, the J gene TRBJ1-4, with D unresolved. Trimming took 2 bases from V and 8 from J, leaving 3 bases between them. Germline assignment: CDR1 MGHDK and CDR2 SYGVNS. The CDR3 runs 11 residues. In DNA, the CDR3 is TGTGCCAGCAGTGAAAGAGAAAAACTGTTTTTT. It translates to CASSEREKLFF.

V gene TRBV5-1 combines with J gene TRBJ1-1, with D unclear. Germline CDR1 and CDR2: SGHRS and YFSETQ. V lost 2 bases and J 1 base, leaving 9 bases between the germline ends. The CDR3 consists of 14 residues. In DNA form, the CDR3 reads TGCGCCAGCAGCTTTGGGCACCGGAACACTGAAGCTTTCTTT. Its translation: CASSFGHRNTEAFF. The variable domain in full, with the rest retrieved from reference TRBV5-1 and TRBJ1-1, is KAGVTQTPRYLIKTRGQQVTLSCSPISGHRSVSWYQQTPGQGLQFLFEYFSETQRNKGNFPGRFSGRQFSNSRSEMNVSTLELGDSALYLCASSFGHRNTEAFFGQGTRLTVV.

The rearrangement joins TRBV20-1 to TRBJ2-7, with D perhaps TRBD1 (5 bases). V lost 3 bases to trimming and J lost 6 bases, with 21 bases between them. This CDR3 is 15 amino acids long. Looked up from germline, CDR1 is DFQATT and CDR2 is SNEGSKA (reference sequence). This chain's CDR3 is CSASRSRARQGEQYF. DNA for the CDR3: TGCAGTGCTAGTCGAAGCCGGGCGAGGCAGGGCGAGCAGTACTTC.

The table lists this clone with a few counts. V is TRBV6-4 and J is TRBJ1-1; the match to TRBD1 covers 7 bases. V was pared by 6 bases and J by 6 bases, with 10 bases of the junction left unmatched. Germline V gene sequence: CDR1 MRHNA, CDR2 SNTAGT. The CDR3 extends over 14 amino acids. CDR3 amino acids: CASSPNPGQSEAFF. The CDR3 region has the DNA TGTGCCAGCAGCCCAAATCCGGGACAGTCTGAAGCTTTCTTT.